This T cell receptor (beta chain) came from a study of metastatic and nonmetastatic thyroid tumors. Across the whole study: Repertoires of blood and of tissue (tumor or nodule) from malignant and benign thyroid patients were compared. General observations from the study: It was reported that TCR beta diversity was significantly higher in malignant thyroid tumors than benign nodules, in blood and tumor.

CDR1 is LGHNT, CDR2 FRNRAP, per germline. V lost 2 bases to trimming and J lost 0 bases, with 10 bases between them. The CDR3 has 16 amino acids. Original handling: It was from CDR3 differences across clinicopathological groups that a distant-metastasis classifier for papillary thyroid cancer was built. TCRdb re-clonotyped the PCR reads via MiXCR. The authors' filters were not applied to this entry. Here the sample spans roughly 42,000 clones, around 18% being singletons. This clone was seen at least ten times. Its antigen is not known. Thyroid surgery took place with no prior treatment in any patient. V and J are TRBV12-5 and TRBJ2-2, with D hard to call. Material: tumor tissue. This receptor was obtained from a female donor with papillary thyroid cancer or a benign thyroid nodule (not recorded which). Some clones in this sample may be carry-over from other donors' samples. CDR3 bases: TGTGCTAGTGGTTTGCAGGCGGTTTCGAACACCGGGGAGCTGTTTTTT. Translating it yields CASGLQAVSNTGELFF.